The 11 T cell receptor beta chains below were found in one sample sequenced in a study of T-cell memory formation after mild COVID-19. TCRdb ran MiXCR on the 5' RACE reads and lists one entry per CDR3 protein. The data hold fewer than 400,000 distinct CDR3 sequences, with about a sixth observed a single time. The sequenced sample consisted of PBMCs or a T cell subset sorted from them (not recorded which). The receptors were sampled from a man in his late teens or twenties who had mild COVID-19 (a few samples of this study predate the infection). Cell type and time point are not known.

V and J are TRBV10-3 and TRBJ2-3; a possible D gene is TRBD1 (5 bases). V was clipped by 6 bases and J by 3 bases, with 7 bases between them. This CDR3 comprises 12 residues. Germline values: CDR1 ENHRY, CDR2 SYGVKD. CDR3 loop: CAIRGQTDTQYF. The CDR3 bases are TGTGCCATCAGGGGGCAGACAGATACGCAGTATTTT.

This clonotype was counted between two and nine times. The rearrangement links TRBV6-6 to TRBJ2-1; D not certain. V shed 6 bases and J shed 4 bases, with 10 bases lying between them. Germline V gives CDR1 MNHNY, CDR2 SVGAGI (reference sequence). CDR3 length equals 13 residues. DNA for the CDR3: TGTGCCAGCAGCCCCGTGGGGTACAATGAGCAGTTCTTC. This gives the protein CASSPVGYNEQFF.

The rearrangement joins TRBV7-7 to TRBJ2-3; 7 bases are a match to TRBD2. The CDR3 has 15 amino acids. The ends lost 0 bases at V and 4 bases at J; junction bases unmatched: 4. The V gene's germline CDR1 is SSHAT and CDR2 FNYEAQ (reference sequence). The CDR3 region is CASSLASGFADTQYF. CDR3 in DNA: TGTGCCAGCAGCTTAGCTAGCGGGTTTGCAGATACGCAGTATTTT. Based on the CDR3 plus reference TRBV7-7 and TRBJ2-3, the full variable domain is GAGVSQSPRYKVTKRGQDVTLRCDPISSHATLYWYQQALGQGPEFLTYFNYEAQPDKSGLPSDRFSAERPEGSISTLTIQRTEQRDSAMYRCASSLASGFADTQYFGPGTRLTVL.

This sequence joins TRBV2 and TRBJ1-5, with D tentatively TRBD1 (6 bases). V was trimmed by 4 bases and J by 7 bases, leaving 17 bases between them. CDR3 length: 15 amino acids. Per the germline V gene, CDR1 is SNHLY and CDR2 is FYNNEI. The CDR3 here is CASSAEQGLGQPQHF. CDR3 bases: TGTGCCAGCAGTGCCGAACAGGGCCTTGGGCAGCCCCAGCATTTT.

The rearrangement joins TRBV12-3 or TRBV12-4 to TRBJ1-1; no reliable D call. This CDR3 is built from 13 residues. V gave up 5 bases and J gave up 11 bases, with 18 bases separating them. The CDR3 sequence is CASSIRTGYSAFF. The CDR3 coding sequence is TGTGCCAGCAGTATTAGGACGGGGTACTCGGCTTTCTTT.

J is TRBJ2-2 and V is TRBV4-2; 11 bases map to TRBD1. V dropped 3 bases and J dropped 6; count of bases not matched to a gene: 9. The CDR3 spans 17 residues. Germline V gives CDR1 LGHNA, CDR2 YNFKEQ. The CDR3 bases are TGTGCCAGCAGCCAGGCTTCGGGACAGGGGGAGGCCGGGGAGCTGTTTTTT. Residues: CASSQASGQGEAGELFF.

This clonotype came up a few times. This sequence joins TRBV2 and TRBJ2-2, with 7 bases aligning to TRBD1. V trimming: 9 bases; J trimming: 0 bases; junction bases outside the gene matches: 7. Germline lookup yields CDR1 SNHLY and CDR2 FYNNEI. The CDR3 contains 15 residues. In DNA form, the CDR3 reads TGTGCCAGTATCGGACAGGCCTCGAACACCGGGGAGCTGTTTTTT. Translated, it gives CASIGQASNTGELFF.

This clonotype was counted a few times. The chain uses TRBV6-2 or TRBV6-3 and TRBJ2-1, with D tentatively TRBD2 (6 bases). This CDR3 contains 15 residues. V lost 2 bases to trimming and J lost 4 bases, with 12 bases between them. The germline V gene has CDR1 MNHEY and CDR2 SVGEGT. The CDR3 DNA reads TGTGCCAGCAGTTACGTCGTGGGGAGGTACAATGAGCAGTTCTTC. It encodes CASSYVVGRYNEQFF.

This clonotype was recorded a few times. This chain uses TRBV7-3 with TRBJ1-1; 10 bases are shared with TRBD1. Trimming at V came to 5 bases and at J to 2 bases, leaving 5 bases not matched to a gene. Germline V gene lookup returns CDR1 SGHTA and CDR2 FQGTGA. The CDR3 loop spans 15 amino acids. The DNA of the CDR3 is TGTGCCAGCAGCCCTACGACAGGGGGCAACACTGAAGCTTTCTTT. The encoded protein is CASSPTTGGNTEAFF. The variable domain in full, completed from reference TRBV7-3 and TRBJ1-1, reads GAGVSQTPSNKVTEKGKYVELRCDPISGHTALYWYRQSLGQGPEFLIYFQGTGAADDSGLPNDRFFAVRPEGSVSTLKIQRTERGDSAVYLCASSPTTGGNTEAFFGQGTRLTVV.

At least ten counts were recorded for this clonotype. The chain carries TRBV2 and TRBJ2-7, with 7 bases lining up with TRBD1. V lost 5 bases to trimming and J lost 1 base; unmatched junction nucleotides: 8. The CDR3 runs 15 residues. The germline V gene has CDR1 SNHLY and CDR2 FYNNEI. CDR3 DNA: TGTGCCAGCAGTCCTTTGCCAGGGGGATCCTACGAGCAGTACTTC. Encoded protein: CASSPLPGGSYEQYF.

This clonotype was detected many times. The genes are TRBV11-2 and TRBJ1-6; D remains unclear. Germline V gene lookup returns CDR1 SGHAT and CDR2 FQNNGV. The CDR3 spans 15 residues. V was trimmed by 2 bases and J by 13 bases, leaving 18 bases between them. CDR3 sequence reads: CASSLSLEGYRPLHF. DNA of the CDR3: TGTGCCAGCAGCTTATCGTTGGAGGGTTATCGGCCCCTCCACTTT.